The 3 T cell receptor beta chains given below trace back to one sample, sequenced in a study of tissue T cells after allogeneic stem cell transplantation. Measured with immunoSEQ multiplex PCR; TCRdb has only the in-frame clones, and not every one. This table has roughly 7,600 clones, roughly 47% appearing once. Regarding time point: mouse harvest day 7 after allogeneic transplant. Tail vein injection delivered 10^7 T-cell-depleted bone marrow cells and 10^6 splenic CD5+ T cells. The sample consisted of gut tissue. Source of these receptors: a female BALB/c mouse given C57BL/6 T cells with graft-versus-host disease after an allogeneic hematopoietic cell transplant.

The sample holds a few counts of this clone. Genes and germline come from the mouse. Incomplete CDR3 DNA: TGTGCCAGCAGTCCACAGGGTCCCAACGAAAGATTATTT. Amino acids: CASSPQGPNERLF. The full CDR3 protein is CASSPQGPNERLFF. This sequence joins TRBV26 and TRBJ1-4, with a weak D call TRBD1 (6 bases). The read falls 1 residue short of the CDR3 end, and the missing part is taken from the germline J gene. Germline CDR1 is KGHPV and CDR2 is FQNQEV (reference sequence). The CDR3 is made up of 14 amino acids. Trimming took 4 bases from V and 3 from J, leaving 9 bases between them.

In the case of this clone: Mouse gene names apply. The missing CDR3 end, 1 residue past where the read stops, is filled in from the germline J gene. V gene TRBV26 combines with J gene TRBJ2-2; D remains unclear. V lost 4 bases to trimming and J lost 5 bases, with 5 bases between them. CDR1 and CDR2 from the germline V gene are KGHPV and FQNQEV (reference sequence). The CDR3 is 12 residues long. The covered CDR3 bases are TGTGCCAGCAGTCCCCGAACCGGGCAGCTCTAC. It codes for CASSPRTGQLY. In full, the CDR3 reads CASSPRTGQLYF.

Comment on this clone: The germline and genes are mouse ones. The read finishes 1 residue shy of the CDR3 end, and the germline J gene is used to complete it. The chain carries TRBV23 and TRBJ2-7; the D segment call TRBD2 is taken from the table without a DNA check. The CDR3 extends over 13 amino acids. Germline V gene data show CDR1 as KGHTA and CDR2 as FQNQQP. This CDR3 reads CSSSQGGGYEQYF. CDR3 DNA, as far as it was read: TGCTCCAGCAGTCAAGGGGGGGGTTATGAACAGTAC. Full variable domain (remainder filled in from reference TRBV23 and TRBJ2-7): DAAVTQKPRYLIKMKGQEAEMKCIPEKGHTAVFWYQQKQSKELKFLIYFQNQQPLDQIDMVKERFSAVCPSSSLCSLGIRTCEAEDSALYLCSSSQGGGYEQYFGPGTRLTVL.